This T cell receptor beta chain was sequenced during a study of T cell responses to AZD1222 COVID-19 vaccine. Regarding the study as a whole: Donors were largely white British and mainly female; clonal diversity was possibly underestimated.

CDR3 size: 16 residues. Libraries were prepared by immunoSEQ multiplex PCR; TCRdb keeps only in-frame clonotypes and omits some of them. The repertoire holds some 130,000 clones, with approximately 90% as singletons. A word on this clone: Its antigen is not known.

The clonotype comes from an adult in good health. The sample in question was peripheral blood, obtained on day 0 of AZD1222 vaccination. The genes are TRBV21-1 and TRBJ2-3; the table calls TRBD2, which could not be checked here. TRBV21-1 counts as a pseudogene. The CDR3 sequence: CASSPRGRVVPDTQYF. The DNA for the CDR3 is TGTGCCAGCAGCCCTCGTGGGCGGGTTGTCCCGGATACGCAGTATTTT.